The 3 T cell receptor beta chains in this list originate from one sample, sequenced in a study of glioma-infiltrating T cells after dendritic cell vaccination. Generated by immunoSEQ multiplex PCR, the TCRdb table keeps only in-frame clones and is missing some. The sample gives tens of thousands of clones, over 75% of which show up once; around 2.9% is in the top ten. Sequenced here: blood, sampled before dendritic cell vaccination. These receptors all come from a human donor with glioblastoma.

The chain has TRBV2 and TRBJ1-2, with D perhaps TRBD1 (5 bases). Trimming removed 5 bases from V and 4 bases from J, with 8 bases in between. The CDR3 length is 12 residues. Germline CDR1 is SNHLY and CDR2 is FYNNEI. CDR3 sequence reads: CASSPTAYGYTF. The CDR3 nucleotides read TGTGCCAGCAGTCCGACAGCCTATGGCTACACCTTC.

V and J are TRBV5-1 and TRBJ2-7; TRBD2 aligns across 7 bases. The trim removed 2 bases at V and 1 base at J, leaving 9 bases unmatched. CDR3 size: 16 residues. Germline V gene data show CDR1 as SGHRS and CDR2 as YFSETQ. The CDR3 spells CASSFSSQGGSYEQYF. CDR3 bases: TGCGCCAGCAGCTTTTCGAGCCAGGGAGGGTCCTACGAGCAGTACTTC. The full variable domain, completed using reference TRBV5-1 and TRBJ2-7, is KAGVTQTPRYLIKTRGQQVTLSCSPISGHRSVSWYQQTPGQGLQFLFEYFSETQRNKGNFPGRFSGRQFSNSRSEMNVSTLELGDSALYLCASSFSSQGGSYEQYFGPGTRLTVT.

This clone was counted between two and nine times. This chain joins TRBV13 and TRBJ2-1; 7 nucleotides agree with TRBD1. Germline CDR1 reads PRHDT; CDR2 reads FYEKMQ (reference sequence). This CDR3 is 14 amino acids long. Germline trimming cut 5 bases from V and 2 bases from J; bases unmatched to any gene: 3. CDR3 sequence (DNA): TGTGCCAGCAGCCTGACAGGGACCTACAATGAGCAGTTCTTC. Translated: CASSLTGTYNEQFF.